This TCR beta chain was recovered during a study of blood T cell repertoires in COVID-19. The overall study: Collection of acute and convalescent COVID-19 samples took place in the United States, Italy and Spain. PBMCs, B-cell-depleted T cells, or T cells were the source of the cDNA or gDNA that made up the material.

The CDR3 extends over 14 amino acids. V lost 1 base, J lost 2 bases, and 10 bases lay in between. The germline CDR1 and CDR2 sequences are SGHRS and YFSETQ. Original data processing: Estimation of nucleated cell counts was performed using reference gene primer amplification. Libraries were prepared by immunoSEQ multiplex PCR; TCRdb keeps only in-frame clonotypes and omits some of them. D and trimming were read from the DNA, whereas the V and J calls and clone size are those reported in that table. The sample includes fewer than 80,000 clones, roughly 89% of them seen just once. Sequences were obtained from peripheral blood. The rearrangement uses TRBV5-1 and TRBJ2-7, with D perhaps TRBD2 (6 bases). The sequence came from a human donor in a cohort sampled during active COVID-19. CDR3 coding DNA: TGCGCCAGCAGCTTGAACTCGGGGGCCTACGAGCAGTACTTC. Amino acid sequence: CASSLNSGAYEQYF.